This passage covers 25 T cell receptor beta chains from one sample sequenced in a study of human T cells and chemical hapten exposure. TCRdb recomputed calls from the RACE reads with MiXCR, one row per CDR3 protein. The sample shows just over 70,000 distinct CDR3 sequences, 11% of them seen only once. Noted time point: patch test 3, about 24 weeks after DPC sensitization. Treatment defined: therapeutic diphenylcyclopropenone sensitization with weekly scalp DPC. The sample here was whole blood, taken in connection with sensitization to the hapten diphenylcyclopropenone (DPC). The receptors derive from a woman in her fifties or sixties with alopecia areata. Some clones in this sample may be carry-over from other donors' samples.

This clonotype was counted only a few times. The gene calls are TRBV27 and TRBJ2-1, with D hard to call. This CDR3 contains 11 residues. V shed 8 bases and J shed 15 bases, with 17 bases lying between them. The germline V gene encodes CDR1 MNHEY and CDR2 SMNVEV (reference sequence). The CDR3 DNA is TGTGCCAGCGGATTAGGACGACCTGTGTTCTTC. It is translated as CASGLGRPVFF.

This clonotype has at least ten counts. V gene TRBV6-5 combines with J gene TRBJ1-1, with D possibly being TRBD1 (5 bases). CDR1 and CDR2 (germline): MNHEY, SVGAGI. This CDR3 has 12 residues. Trimming removed 4 bases at V and 7 bases at J, with 10 bases between. The CDR3 DNA sequence: TGTGCCAGCAGTTTCGGGGGGAATGAAGCTTTCTTT. Protein: CASSFGGNEAFF.

The chain carries TRBV6-2 or TRBV6-3 and TRBJ2-1; D gene uncertain. V gave up 3 bases and J gave up 8 bases, with 5 bases separating them. There are 11 residues in the CDR3. CDR1 and CDR2 (germline): MNHEY, SVGEGT. In DNA form, the CDR3 reads TGTGCCAGCAGTTATAGGTATGAGCAGTTCTTC. It translates to CASSYRYEQFF.

Ten or more counts support this clonotype. The chain joins TRBV4-2 to TRBJ2-3; no reliable D call. V was clipped by 0 bases and J by 3 bases, with 10 bases between them. This CDR3 spans 15 amino acids. Per germline, CDR1 LGHNA and CDR2 YNFKEQ. The CDR3 sequence is CASSQDYILTDTQYF. For the CDR3, the DNA is TGTGCCAGCAGCCAAGATTATATATTGACAGATACGCAGTATTTT.

This clonotype was counted many times. This rearrangement joins TRBV7-9 to TRBJ1-2; 8 nucleotides line up with TRBD1. The length of the CDR3 is 16 residues. The ends lost 7 bases at V and 4 bases at J; junction bases unmatched: 14. CDR1 SEHNR and CDR2 FQNEAQ come from the germline V gene (reference sequence). In nucleotides, the CDR3 is TGTGCCAGCACCACAGGACCGGGACAGGACACCTATGGCTACACCTTC. Translated: CASTTGPGQDTYGYTF.

This clonotype was seen repeatedly, ten times or more. The V call is TRBV14, the J call TRBJ2-7; TRBD1 is a possible D gene (5 bases). Germline loops: CDR1 SGHDN, CDR2 FVKESK. The V end was cut by 3 bases, the J end by 8 bases, with 14 bases between. This CDR3 is built from 13 residues. The CDR3 DNA reads TGTGCCAGCAGCCAGGGGCCCTCCGCGAAGCAGTACTTC. As protein: CASSQGPSAKQYF.

This clonotype was counted a few times. The V and J genes are TRBV20-1 and TRBJ2-1; 10 positions agree with TRBD2. CDR3 length: 14 amino acids. The V gene end was trimmed by 5 bases and the J gene end by 8 bases; junction bases not matched to a gene: 9. The germline V gene has CDR1 DFQATT and CDR2 SNEGSKA (reference sequence). The CDR3 DNA is TGCAGTGCTCAGCGGGGGGGCAGGACCGATGAGCAGTTCTTC. It yields the protein CSAQRGGRTDEQFF.

This clonotype was observed a handful of times. This sequence joins TRBV19 and TRBJ1-5; 7 nucleotides match TRBD1. The V segment lost 5 bases and the J segment 9 bases; nucleotides outside the gene matches: 16. Germline V gene lookup returns CDR1 LNHDA and CDR2 SQIVND (reference sequence). The CDR3 loop spans 16 amino acids. The DNA for the CDR3 is TGTGCCAGTAGTCATTTGTTGCACAGGGGATCTCGGCCCCAGCATTTT. It codes for CASSHLLHRGSRPQHF. Filled out from reference TRBV19 and TRBJ1-5, the complete variable domain reads DGGITQSPKYLFRKEGQNVTLSCEQNLNHDAMYWYRQDPGQGLRLIYYSQIVNDFQKGDIAEGYSVSREKKESFPLTVTSAQKNPTAFYLCASSHLLHRGSRPQHFGDGTRLSIL.

This clonotype was detected only a few times. The rearrangement uses TRBV15 and TRBJ1-4; 7 bases are shared with TRBD1. Germline V CDR1 and CDR2: LNHNV, YYDKDF (reference sequence). V lost 0 bases and J lost 8; bases outside the gene matches: 6. This CDR3 has 15 amino acids. This CDR3 reads CATSRDVGGEEKLFF. Here the CDR3 DNA reads TGTGCCACCAGCAGAGATGTAGGGGGCGAGGAAAAACTGTTTTTT.

The chain links TRBV28 to TRBJ1-6, with no clear D. The CDR3 is 16 amino acids. CDR1 and CDR2 (germline): MDHEN, SYDVKM. With 6 bases removed from V and 0 bases from J, the gap between germline ends came to 12 bases. DNA of the CDR3: TGTGCCAGCAGGCCCGGAGAACACTCCTATAATTCACCCCTCCACTTT. Its protein is CASRPGEHSYNSPLHF.

This clonotype has just a few counts. The chain has TRBV28 and TRBJ2-7; TRBD2 matches 10 bases. The V gene end was trimmed by 3 bases and the J gene end by 6 bases; junction bases not matched to a gene: 17. CDR3 length equals 18 residues. Germline-derived CDR1 and CDR2 are MDHEN and SYDVKM. CDR3 sequence reads: CASSFVASGSKGLGEQYF. As DNA, the CDR3 is TGTGCCAGCAGTTTTGTGGCTAGCGGGAGTAAAGGTCTGGGCGAGCAGTACTTC. The complete variable domain, with remaining parts taken from reference TRBV28 and TRBJ2-7, reads DVKVTQSSRYLVKRTGEKVFLECVQDMDHENMFWYRQDPGLGLRLIYFSYDVKMKEKGDIPEGYSVSREKKERFSLILESASTNQTSMYLCASSFVASGSKGLGEQYFGPGTRLTVT.

The chain joins TRBV10-2 to TRBJ2-7; 9 bases agree with TRBD1. In germline, CDR1 is WSHSY, CDR2 SAAADI. The junction had 2 bases not matched to a gene; V was cut back by 2 bases and J by 6 bases. This CDR3 has 13 residues. The CDR3 DNA reads TGCGCCAGCAGTGAGACAGGGGGCTTCGAGCAGTACTTC. It yields the protein CASSETGGFEQYF.

This clonotype was seen at least ten times. The chain joins TRBV18 to TRBJ1-1, with D uncertain. CDR3 length: 14 residues. Germline V gives CDR1 KGHSH, CDR2 LQKENI. V gave up 3 bases and J gave up 4 bases, with 12 bases separating them. CDR3 in amino acids: CASSPNHRSTEAFF. The CDR3 nucleotides are TGTGCCAGCTCACCTAATCATCGCTCCACTGAAGCTTTCTTT.

The V gene is TRBV12-3 or TRBV12-4, the J gene TRBJ1-3; 7 positions agree with TRBD1. V lost 5 bases, J lost 0 bases, and 1 base stayed unmatched. The CDR3 contains 14 residues. CDR3 sequence (DNA): TGTGCCAGCAGTCCAGGGGGCTCTGGAAACACCATATATTTT. It codes for CASSPGGSGNTIYF.

This clonotype was observed a handful of times. The gene calls are TRBV6-5 and TRBJ2-2, with no clear D. Germline V gene data show CDR1 as MNHEY and CDR2 as SVGAGI. V lost 8 bases to trimming and J lost 5 bases, with 9 bases between them. CDR3 size: 12 residues. This chain's CDR3 is CASWQPTGELFF. As DNA, the CDR3 is TGTGCCAGCTGGCAGCCGACCGGGGAGCTGTTTTTT.

The chain links TRBV28 to TRBJ2-7, with D hard to call. This CDR3 has 14 amino acids. CDR1 and CDR2 from the germline V gene are MDHEN and SYDVKM. Trimming took 4 bases from V and 4 from J, leaving 14 bases between them. DNA for the CDR3: TGTGCCAGCAGTTCCTCGGGCCCGACATACGAGCAGTACTTC. This sequence encodes CASSSSGPTYEQYF.

This clonotype showed up many times. CDR3 region: CSVASSQETQYF. The CDR3 DNA is TGCAGCGTTGCTTCGTCCCAAGAGACCCAGTACTTC. The V gene is TRBV29-1, the J gene TRBJ2-5; the D is unclear. Germline lookup yields CDR1 SQVTM and CDR2 ANQGSEA. The CDR3 loop spans 12 amino acids. The V end was cut by 4 bases, the J end by 1 base, with 7 bases between.

Only a few counts were recorded for this clonotype. This chain uses TRBV11-1 with TRBJ2-1; D perhaps matches TRBD2 (6 bases). The CDR3 spans 14 residues. Trimming cost V 11 bases and J 2 bases, with 16 bases left between them. Germline V gene data show CDR1 as SGHAT and CDR2 as FQDESV (reference sequence). Here the CDR3 reads CAVSGTPTYNEQFF. The CDR3 DNA reads as TGTGCCGTTTCCGGGACTCCGACCTACAATGAGCAGTTCTTC.

This clonotype was seen repeatedly, ten times or more. V and J are TRBV28 and TRBJ2-5, with TRBD1 matching over 11 bases. After removal of 6 bases from V and 2 bases from J, the junction contained 11 bases not matched to a gene. Germline CDR1 reads MDHEN; CDR2 reads SYDVKM. The CDR3 runs 17 residues. The CDR3 loop reads CASSSPRDRGRQETQYF. In DNA, the CDR3 is TGTGCCAGCAGCTCCCCCCGGGACAGGGGGAGACAAGAGACCCAGTACTTC.

This clonotype was recorded a few times. CDR3 bases: TGTGCCAGCAGTTACGGGGCTGGGGGCACCTACGAGCAGTACTTC. Encoded protein: CASSYGAGGTYEQYF. The chain carries TRBV6-5 and TRBJ2-7, with D possibly being TRBD1 (6 bases). Germline loops: CDR1 MNHEY, CDR2 SVGAGI. The CDR3 runs to 15 residues. Trimming removed 2 bases at V and 2 bases at J, with 13 bases between.

The chain carries TRBV28 and TRBJ1-1, with D possibly being TRBD1 (6 bases). Trimming stripped 7 bases from V and 0 bases from J, with 15 bases between. The CDR3 has 15 amino acids. Germline V gene data show CDR1 as MDHEN and CDR2 as SYDVKM. CDR3 coding DNA: TGTGCCAGCATGGGGGCGAGGGGTTTGAACACTGAAGCTTTCTTT. It codes for CASMGARGLNTEAFF. The complete variable domain, with remaining parts taken from reference TRBV28 and TRBJ1-1, reads DVKVTQSSRYLVKRTGEKVFLECVQDMDHENMFWYRQDPGLGLRLIYFSYDVKMKEKGDIPEGYSVSREKKERFSLILESASTNQTSMYLCASMGARGLNTEAFFGQGTRLTVV.

This clonotype showed up many times. The V call is TRBV7-2, the J call TRBJ2-5; 8 nucleotides align to TRBD2. This CDR3 contains 13 residues. The germline V gene encodes CDR1 SGHTA and CDR2 FQGNSA. Germline trimming cut 5 bases from V and 4 bases from J; bases unmatched to any gene: 3. CDR3 amino acids: CASSTGLVETQYF. CDR3 DNA sequence: TGTGCCAGCAGCACGGGACTAGTAGAGACCCAGTACTTC.

The rearrangement uses TRBV20-1 and TRBJ1-6; no firm D call. The length of the CDR3 is 15 residues. V lost 6 bases, J lost 4 bases, and 16 bases lay in between. Germline V gene lookup returns CDR1 DFQATT and CDR2 SNEGSKA (reference sequence). As DNA, the CDR3 is TGCAGTGCGCCGACGACACGTACATATAATTCACCCCTCCACTTT. This sequence encodes CSAPTTRTYNSPLHF.

This clonotype has ten or more counts. The V and J genes are TRBV28 and TRBJ2-5; D call uncertain. This CDR3 comprises 12 residues. Trimming left V 6 bases short and J 7 bases short, with 12 bases between. CDR1 MDHEN and CDR2 SYDVKM come from the germline V gene. The CDR3 bases are TGTGCCAGCAGCTCCCAATTCGCGACCCAGTACTTC. Amino acids: CASSSQFATQYF. Full variable domain (missing parts from reference TRBV28 and TRBJ2-5): DVKVTQSSRYLVKRTGEKVFLECVQDMDHENMFWYRQDPGLGLRLIYFSYDVKMKEKGDIPEGYSVSREKKERFSLILESASTNQTSMYLCASSSQFATQYFGPGTRLLVL.

A few counts support this clonotype. This rearrangement joins TRBV3-1 to TRBJ2-1; D may match TRBD1 or TRBD2 (5 bases each). Germline V gene sequence: CDR1 LGHDT, CDR2 YNNKEL (reference sequence). Trimming took 7 bases from V and 0 from J, leaving 13 bases between them. The CDR3 spans 15 residues. CDR3 sequence (DNA): TGTGCCAGCAACCTAGGGGAGAGCTCCTACAATGAGCAGTTCTTC. Its translation: CASNLGESSYNEQFF.